This T cell receptor (beta chain) was retrieved from a study of CD8 T cells in Susac syndrome. Random-hexamer reverse transcription was applied to about 0.45 to 1 ug RNA. TCRdb analysed the immunoSEQ multiplex PCR reads with MiXCR anew, one entry per CDR3 protein. The sample records 150,000 to 200,000 distinct CDR3 sequences, approximately 96% being singletons. The CDR3 is 16 residues long. Sequencing of TCR beta covered CD8+ and CD4+ T cells obtained from blood. Material for sequencing was CD4+ T cells from PBMCs. The genes are TRBV21-1 and TRBJ2-4; the table's D call, TRBD1, has no DNA check behind it. TRBV21-1 is labeled a pseudogene. This sequence originates from a human donor with Susac syndrome. DNA of the CDR3: TGTGCCAGTCTCCCTGGGGTGGGGGCGCGGGAAAACATTCAGTACTTC. This sequence encodes CASLPGVGARENIQYF.